This is a list of T cell receptor beta chains from one sample in a study of identical twins. Each CDR3 protein is one row after TCRdb ran MiXCR on the 5' RACE reads. This table has over 550,000 distinct CDR3 sequences, 7% to 7.5% appearing once. These records were also assigned to another study, of yellow fever vaccine responses in identical twins.

The material sequenced was PBMCs. All receptors come from a woman aged 18-29 years in good health. Both conserved end residues are part of each CDR3. D genes are given only for firm matches. Clone size, where shown, is once, few, many, or a class for clones that have expanded.

cdr3_nt: TGCAGCGTTGAAGACCCCTCTGACTTCACAGATACGCAGTATTTT
cdr3_aa: CSVEDPSDFTDTQYF
v_call: TRBV29-1
clone_size: many
cdr3_length: 15
j_call: TRBJ2-3
d_call: -

cdr3_nt: TGTGCCAGCTCACCAAGGGACAGAAGCTCCTACAATGAGCAGTTCTTC
cdr3_aa: CASSPRDRSSYNEQFF
v_call: TRBV18
clone_size: -
cdr3_length: 16
j_call: TRBJ2-1
d_call: TRBD1

cdr3_nt: TGTGCCAGCAGCCAAGGGTCCCTAGGACTGGGCGAGCAGTACTTC
cdr3_aa: CASSQGSLGLGEQYF
v_call: TRBV3-1
clone_size: few
cdr3_length: 15
j_call: TRBJ2-7
d_call: -

cdr3_nt: TGTGCCAGTCTCCTCGGGATCTATGGCTACACCTTC
cdr3_aa: CASLLGIYGYTF
v_call: TRBV6-1
clone_size: many
cdr3_length: 12
j_call: TRBJ1-2
d_call: -

cdr3_nt: TGTGCCATCAGTGAGGGGTGGGGCGAGCAGTACTTC
cdr3_aa: CAISEGWGEQYF
v_call: TRBV10-3
clone_size: few
cdr3_length: 12
j_call: TRBJ2-7
d_call: -

cdr3_nt: TGTGCCAGCAGCACCAATGGCGGAAACATTCAGTACTTC
cdr3_aa: CASSTNGGNIQYF
v_call: TRBV3-1
clone_size: many
cdr3_length: 13
j_call: TRBJ2-4
d_call: -

cdr3_nt: TGTGCCAGCAGTGAAGTAGTCAGCTCTGGAAACACCATATATTTT
cdr3_aa: CASSEVVSSGNTIYF
v_call: TRBV6-1
clone_size: many
cdr3_length: 15
j_call: TRBJ1-3
d_call: -

cdr3_nt: TGCGCCAGCAGCCAAGTCGGCGGGGCCAGCGAGCAGTACTTC
cdr3_aa: CASSQVGGASEQYF
v_call: TRBV4-1
clone_size: -
cdr3_length: 14
j_call: TRBJ2-7
d_call: -

cdr3_nt: TGTGCCACCAGTGATCTTGGCATCGAAAGACAAGAGACCCAGTACTTC
cdr3_aa: CATSDLGIERQETQYF
v_call: TRBV24-1
clone_size: many
cdr3_length: 16
j_call: TRBJ2-5
d_call: -

cdr3_nt: TGTGCTAGTGGCCGGGAACCCTACGAGCAGTACTTC
cdr3_aa: CASGREPYEQYF
v_call: TRBV12-5
clone_size: -
cdr3_length: 12
j_call: TRBJ2-7
d_call: -

cdr3_nt: TGTGCCAGCAGTTATGGTAGCGGGGTTTCGAAGCAGTACTTC
cdr3_aa: CASSYGSGVSKQYF
v_call: TRBV6-2/TRBV6-3
clone_size: -
cdr3_length: 14
j_call: TRBJ2-7
d_call: TRBD2

cdr3_nt: TGTGCCAGCAGTCCCTTCGCGGGAGGGCTCAATGAGCAGTTCTTC
cdr3_aa: CASSPFAGGLNEQFF
v_call: TRBV6-1
clone_size: few
cdr3_length: 15
j_call: TRBJ2-1
d_call: TRBD2

cdr3_nt: TGCGCCAGCAGCCAAGATAGGAGACTAGCGGGGCGCACAGATACGCAGTATTTT
cdr3_aa: CASSQDRRLAGRTDTQYF
v_call: TRBV4-1
clone_size: many
cdr3_length: 18
j_call: TRBJ2-3
d_call: TRBD2

cdr3_nt: TGTGCCAGCAGCTTGGAGATAAATCAGCCCCAGCATTTT
cdr3_aa: CASSLEINQPQHF
v_call: TRBV11-2
clone_size: many
cdr3_length: 13
j_call: TRBJ1-5
d_call: -

cdr3_nt: TGTGCCAGCAGTCCGACGTATGGCAATCAGCCCCAGCATTTT
cdr3_aa: CASSPTYGNQPQHF
v_call: TRBV6-1
clone_size: many
cdr3_length: 14
j_call: TRBJ1-5
d_call: -

cdr3_nt: TGCAGTGCCTCTCCTAGGGCCAGACTATCCACAGATACGCAGTATTTT
cdr3_aa: CSASPRARLSTDTQYF
v_call: TRBV20-1
clone_size: few
cdr3_length: 16
j_call: TRBJ2-3
d_call: -

cdr3_nt: TGTGCCAGCACCACTCCCCCGGGCACAGATACGCAGTATTTT
cdr3_aa: CASTTPPGTDTQYF
v_call: TRBV12-3/TRBV12-4
clone_size: -
cdr3_length: 14
j_call: TRBJ2-3
d_call: -

cdr3_nt: TGTGCCAGCAGCCCCACCAGGGGGGTGATGGGCAATGAGCAGTTCTTC
cdr3_aa: CASSPTRGVMGNEQFF
v_call: TRBV7-2
clone_size: many
cdr3_length: 16
j_call: TRBJ2-1
d_call: -

cdr3_nt: TGCAGTGCACGGTCCCCTAGCGGGCGGCAAGAGACCCAGTACTTC
cdr3_aa: CSARSPSGRQETQYF
v_call: TRBV20-1
clone_size: few
cdr3_length: 15
j_call: TRBJ2-5
d_call: TRBD2

cdr3_nt: TGCGCCAGCAGCCAAGATCAGGGGCAGCCCCAGCATTTT
cdr3_aa: CASSQDQGQPQHF
v_call: TRBV4-1
clone_size: many
cdr3_length: 13
j_call: TRBJ1-5
d_call: -

cdr3_nt: TGTGCCAGCAGCCAAGATCGCATTAGTGTCGTCACAGATACGCAGTATTTT
cdr3_aa: CASSQDRISVVTDTQYF
v_call: TRBV4-2
clone_size: -
cdr3_length: 17
j_call: TRBJ2-3
d_call: -

cdr3_nt: TGTGCCAGCAGTGAATGGGTCGGCACCGGGGAGCTGTTTTTT
cdr3_aa: CASSEWVGTGELFF
v_call: TRBV2
clone_size: many
cdr3_length: 14
j_call: TRBJ2-2
d_call: -

cdr3_nt: TGCGCCAGCAGCCCTCAGGGCGGGAGGGCCGTGGAGACCCAGTACTTC
cdr3_aa: CASSPQGGRAVETQYF
v_call: TRBV5-1
clone_size: -
cdr3_length: 16
j_call: TRBJ2-5
d_call: TRBD2

cdr3_nt: TGCAGTGCTAGAGATCTCAATAGCGGGAGAGTTTACGAGCAGTACTTC
cdr3_aa: CSARDLNSGRVYEQYF
v_call: TRBV20-1
clone_size: -
cdr3_length: 16
j_call: TRBJ2-7
d_call: TRBD2

cdr3_nt: TGTGCCAGCATCGGTAGCGGGGTCTTTGGCTACACCTTC
cdr3_aa: CASIGSGVFGYTF
v_call: TRBV28
clone_size: few
cdr3_length: 13
j_call: TRBJ1-2
d_call: -

cdr3_nt: TGTGCCAGCAGCCCCACTAGCGGGGCGGGGGGTCGGAGTGAGCAGTTCTTC
cdr3_aa: CASSPTSGAGGRSEQFF
v_call: TRBV7-9
clone_size: -
cdr3_length: 17
j_call: TRBJ2-1
d_call: TRBD2

cdr3_nt: TGTGCCAGCAGCCAGGGGCGGGGGCCCAATCAGCCCCAGCATTTT
cdr3_aa: CASSQGRGPNQPQHF
v_call: TRBV12-3/TRBV12-4
clone_size: many
cdr3_length: 15
j_call: TRBJ1-5
d_call: -

cdr3_nt: TGTGCCAGCAGTTCCCCTGGTAGCGGAGTCTACAATGAGCAGTTCTTC
cdr3_aa: CASSSPGSGVYNEQFF
v_call: TRBV12-3/TRBV12-4
clone_size: many
cdr3_length: 16
j_call: TRBJ2-1
d_call: -

cdr3_nt: TGTGCCAGCCTGGATAGCGGGGCCGCCGGTAATACGCAGTATTTT
cdr3_aa: CASLDSGAAGNTQYF
v_call: TRBV3-1
clone_size: -
cdr3_length: 15
j_call: TRBJ2-3
d_call: TRBD2

cdr3_nt: TGTGCCAGCAGCTTACGGACAGGGGGACAGACCCAGTACTTC
cdr3_aa: CASSLRTGGQTQYF
v_call: TRBV7-2
clone_size: -
cdr3_length: 14
j_call: TRBJ2-5
d_call: TRBD1

cdr3_nt: TGTGCCAGCAGCTTAGTTCGGGGGAAGGAGACCCAGTACTTC
cdr3_aa: CASSLVRGKETQYF
v_call: TRBV7-8
clone_size: few
cdr3_length: 14
j_call: TRBJ2-5
d_call: -

cdr3_nt: TGTGCCAGCAGCTTAATTGGGAGCAGCAATCAGCCCCAGCATTTT
cdr3_aa: CASSLIGSSNQPQHF
v_call: TRBV7-6
clone_size: -
cdr3_length: 15
j_call: TRBJ1-5
d_call: -

cdr3_nt: TGTGCCAGCTACTCAGGGGGCGCGGGCAACGGGGAGCTGTTTTTT
cdr3_aa: CASYSGGAGNGELFF
v_call: TRBV2
clone_size: many
cdr3_length: 15
j_call: TRBJ2-2
d_call: TRBD1

cdr3_nt: TGCAGTGCTAGAGACCCTAGCGGGGTCAATGAGCAGTTCTTC
cdr3_aa: CSARDPSGVNEQFF
v_call: TRBV20-1
clone_size: few
cdr3_length: 14
j_call: TRBJ2-1
d_call: TRBD2

cdr3_nt: TGTGCCAGCAGCGCTCAGAGGTCGGGGACACCCCTCCACTTT
cdr3_aa: CASSAQRSGTPLHF
v_call: TRBV7-2
clone_size: -
cdr3_length: 14
j_call: TRBJ1-6
d_call: -

cdr3_nt: TGCGCCAGCAGCCATGCGGGACGACGAACCTACGAGCAGTACTTC
cdr3_aa: CASSHAGRRTYEQYF
v_call: TRBV5-1
clone_size: -
cdr3_length: 15
j_call: TRBJ2-7
d_call: -

cdr3_nt: TGTGCCAGCAGTGGGGACCCCTCCAACGGGGAGCAGTACTTC
cdr3_aa: CASSGDPSNGEQYF
v_call: TRBV2
clone_size: few
cdr3_length: 14
j_call: TRBJ2-7
d_call: -

cdr3_nt: TGTGCCAGCAGCCAACGGTTTAACTATGGCTACACCTTC
cdr3_aa: CASSQRFNYGYTF
v_call: TRBV6-1
clone_size: -
cdr3_length: 13
j_call: TRBJ1-2
d_call: -

cdr3_nt: TGTGCCAGCAGCGTAAAGACTAGCCTTACCATGCATACGCAGTATTTT
cdr3_aa: CASSVKTSLTMHTQYF
v_call: TRBV9
clone_size: -
cdr3_length: 16
j_call: TRBJ2-3
d_call: TRBD2

cdr3_nt: TGCAGTGCTAGAGCAGGGTTCTATGGCTACACCTTC
cdr3_aa: CSARAGFYGYTF
v_call: TRBV20-1
clone_size: many
cdr3_length: 12
j_call: TRBJ1-2
d_call: -

cdr3_nt: TGTGCCAGCAGTTACTCGATCTCGGGGGCGTTCACAGATACGCAGTATTTT
cdr3_aa: CASSYSISGAFTDTQYF
v_call: TRBV6-2/TRBV6-3
clone_size: few
cdr3_length: 17
j_call: TRBJ2-3
d_call: -

cdr3_nt: TGCGCCAGCAGCCCACGGACAGGGAGTAGCACAGATACGCAGTATTTT
cdr3_aa: CASSPRTGSSTDTQYF
v_call: TRBV5-1
clone_size: few
cdr3_length: 16
j_call: TRBJ2-3
d_call: TRBD1

cdr3_nt: TGCAGTGCTAGAGATGGGGGTGGTAGCTCCTACGAGCAGTACTTC
cdr3_aa: CSARDGGGSSYEQYF
v_call: TRBV20-1
clone_size: many
cdr3_length: 15
j_call: TRBJ2-7
d_call: -

cdr3_nt: TGCAGTGCCTCGAACCTTGATAATTCACCCCTCCACTTT
cdr3_aa: CSASNLDNSPLHF
v_call: TRBV20-1
clone_size: -
cdr3_length: 13
j_call: TRBJ1-6
d_call: -

cdr3_nt: TGCGCCAGCAGCACAGCAGCGGGGGGGTTGTACAATGAGCAGTTCTTC
cdr3_aa: CASSTAAGGLYNEQFF
v_call: TRBV5-1
clone_size: -
cdr3_length: 16
j_call: TRBJ2-1
d_call: TRBD2

cdr3_nt: TGCGCCAGCAGCTTGGAACAGGTCTCTGGGGCCAACGTCCTGACTTTC
cdr3_aa: CASSLEQVSGANVLTF
v_call: TRBV5-1
clone_size: many
cdr3_length: 16
j_call: TRBJ2-6
d_call: -

cdr3_nt: TGCAGTGCTAGGAGCCCCCCGGAAAACAATGAGCAGTTCTTC
cdr3_aa: CSARSPPENNEQFF
v_call: TRBV20-1
clone_size: -
cdr3_length: 14
j_call: TRBJ2-1
d_call: -

cdr3_nt: TGTGCCACCCCGAGGGAAGGGAACACCGGGGAGCTGTTTTTT
cdr3_aa: CATPREGNTGELFF
v_call: TRBV7-9
clone_size: many
cdr3_length: 14
j_call: TRBJ2-2
d_call: -

cdr3_nt: TGTGCCAGCTCACCACTGCTAGCGGGGTTGAACACCGGGGAGCTGTTTTTT
cdr3_aa: CASSPLLAGLNTGELFF
v_call: TRBV18
clone_size: few
cdr3_length: 17
j_call: TRBJ2-2
d_call: TRBD2

cdr3_nt: TGCGCCAGCAGCTTGCACACTAGCGGGGTCGGGGAGCTGTTTTTT
cdr3_aa: CASSLHTSGVGELFF
v_call: TRBV5-1
clone_size: few
cdr3_length: 15
j_call: TRBJ2-2
d_call: TRBD2

cdr3_nt: TGTGCCAGCGGGCACATCTCTAGCGGGAGGTCCACCGGGGAGCTGTTTTTT
cdr3_aa: CASGHISSGRSTGELFF
v_call: TRBV7-3
clone_size: -
cdr3_length: 17
j_call: TRBJ2-2
d_call: TRBD2

cdr3_nt: TGTGCCAGCAGCCCAGGGGACAGGTCCCCCTACGAGCAGTACTTC
cdr3_aa: CASSPGDRSPYEQYF
v_call: TRBV7-8
clone_size: few
cdr3_length: 15
j_call: TRBJ2-7
d_call: TRBD1

cdr3_nt: TGTGCCAGCACGGATAGCAATCAGCCCCAGCATTTT
cdr3_aa: CASTDSNQPQHF
v_call: TRBV2
clone_size: -
cdr3_length: 12
j_call: TRBJ1-5
d_call: -

cdr3_nt: TGTGCCACTCCCTCGGATGCCGGGGAGCTGTTTTTT
cdr3_aa: CATPSDAGELFF
v_call: TRBV2
clone_size: -
cdr3_length: 12
j_call: TRBJ2-2
d_call: -

cdr3_nt: TGTGCCCCTCTCACCGGGGAGCTGTTTTTT
cdr3_aa: CAPLTGELFF
v_call: TRBV24-1
clone_size: many
cdr3_length: 10
j_call: TRBJ2-2
d_call: -